This TCR beta chain was obtained from a study of OX40 agonist ivuxolimab in advanced cancers. Background for the entire study: Ivuxolimab was a fully human IgG2 agonistic monoclonal antibody targeting the costimulatory receptor OX40 (CD134). Intravenous ivuxolimab was administered to patients every 2 weeks at six dose levels: 0.01, 0.1, 0.3, 1.5, 3 and 10 mg/kg. Among the 52 dose-escalation patients, some 20 had hepatocellular carcinoma, roughly 15 melanoma, 9 renal cell carcinoma and 9 head and neck cancer. In the dose-escalation cohort, roughly 80% of patients were male, and the mean age was roughly 60 years, with a range of about 23 to 85. Prior anti-PD-1, anti-PD-L1 or anti-CTLA-4 therapy was permitted, and checkpoint inhibitors had been received by around 40% of dose-escalation patients. Three dose-escalation patients achieved partial responses, one with hepatocellular carcinoma and two with cutaneous melanoma. Peripheral TCRbeta sequencing was intended to test whether TCR sequence diversity was altered and clonal T-cell expansion was caused by ivuxolimab. The monotherapy dose-escalation portion (N of about 50 patients) of the phase I ivuxolimab trial is reported in the paper. Results the study describes overall, beyond this receptor: In partial responders in the 0.1-3.0 mg/kg groups, normalized peripheral clonal expansion was found to be among the lowest, especially among CD8+ T cells. Low levels of normalized T-cell clonal expansion were also seen in some patients who did not respond. After ivuxolimab, expanded clones were on average more numerous among CD8+ T cells than among CD4+ T cells. The antigen specificity of the clonally expanded peripheral T cells was not determined. At doses from 0.1 to 3.0 mg/kg, clonal expansion was seen in both CD4+ and CD8+ blood T cells between baseline and week 6.

Of note for this clone: Its recognized antigen is unknown. One end of the junction does not line up with germline, which may come from a read error.

The trial excluded patients who had a history of autoimmune disease or were on systemic immunosuppression. Peripheral blood for TCR sequencing was collected from all dose cohorts at baseline, on cycle 4 day 1, and on cycle 7 day 1. Samples came from an open-label, multicenter, first-in-human phase I dose-escalation trial of ivuxolimab. Adults with locally advanced or metastatic melanoma, renal cell carcinoma, hepatocellular carcinoma or head and neck squamous cell carcinoma were enrolled in the trial. CD4+ and CD8+ T cells were sorted separately from peripheral blood before TCR sequencing. Taken from cysteine to phenylalanine, the CDR3 has 16 residues. Only CDR3 DNA is held: 48 bases, read in frame from base 1. According to the germline V gene, CDR1 reads MGHRA and CDR2 reads YSYEKL. For sequencing of the TCRbeta CDR3 region, genomic DNA was extracted from the sorted cells. TCRbeta CDR3 regions were sequenced using the immunoSEQ Assay. The source is immuneACCESS, and TCRdb retained only in-frame sequences with V and J called. Part of the clones is not carried over; for the studies checked, unresolved V genes explain less than half of this, and the remainder is unexplained. For this sample the table gives 20,000 to 30,000 clones, of which approximately 77% were detected only once. Approximately 2.2% of the sample lies in the top ten.

This clonotype was sampled from an adult with an advanced solid tumor such as melanoma, head and neck, liver or kidney cancer. The chain is encoded by TRBV4-1 joined to TRBJ2-4; TRBD1 lines up with 7 middle nucleotides. Sequences were derived from CD4+ or CD8+ T cells sorted from blood, sampled in a trial of the OX40 agonist ivuxolimab. The CDR3 protein sequence reads: CASGQVNRGAKNIQYF. The sequenced DNA: TGCGCCAGCGGCCAAGTTAACAGGGGAGCCAAAAACATTCAGTACTTC.